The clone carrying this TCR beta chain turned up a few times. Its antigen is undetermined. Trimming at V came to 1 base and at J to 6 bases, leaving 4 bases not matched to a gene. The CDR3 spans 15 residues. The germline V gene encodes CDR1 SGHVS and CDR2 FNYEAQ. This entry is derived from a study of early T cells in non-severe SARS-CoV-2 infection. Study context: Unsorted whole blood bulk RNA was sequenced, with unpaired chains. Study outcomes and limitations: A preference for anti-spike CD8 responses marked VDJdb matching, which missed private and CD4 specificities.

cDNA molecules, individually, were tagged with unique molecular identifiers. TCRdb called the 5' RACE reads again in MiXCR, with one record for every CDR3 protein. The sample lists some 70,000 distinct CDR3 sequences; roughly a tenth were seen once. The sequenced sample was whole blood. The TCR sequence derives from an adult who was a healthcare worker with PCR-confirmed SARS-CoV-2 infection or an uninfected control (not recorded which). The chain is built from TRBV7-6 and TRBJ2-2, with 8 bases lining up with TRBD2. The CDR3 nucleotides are TGTGCCAGCAGCTTAGAAGCGGGAGAGGCCGGGGAGCTGTTTTTT. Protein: CASSLEAGEAGELFF.